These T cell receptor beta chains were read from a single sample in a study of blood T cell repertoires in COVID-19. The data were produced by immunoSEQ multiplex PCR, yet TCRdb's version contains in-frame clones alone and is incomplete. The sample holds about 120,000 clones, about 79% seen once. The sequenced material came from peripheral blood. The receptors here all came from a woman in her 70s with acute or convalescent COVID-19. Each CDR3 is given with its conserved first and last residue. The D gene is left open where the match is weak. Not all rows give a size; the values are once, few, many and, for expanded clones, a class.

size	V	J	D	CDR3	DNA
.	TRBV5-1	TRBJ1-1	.	CASSLEQGLTEAFF	TGCGCCAGCAGCTTGGAACAGGGTCTCACTGAAGCTTTCTTT
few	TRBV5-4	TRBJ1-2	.	CASSSGVASNYGYTF	TGTGCCAGCAGCTCGGGAGTAGCCTCGAACTATGGCTACACCTTC
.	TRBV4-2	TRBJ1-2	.	CASSQDPREAYGYTF	TGTGCCAGCAGCCAAGACCCCAGGGAGGCCTATGGCTACACCTTC
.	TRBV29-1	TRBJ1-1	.	CSVDGRGILSEAFF	TGCAGCGTTGACGGTAGGGGGATTTTAAGTGAAGCTTTCTTT
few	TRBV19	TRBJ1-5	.	CASRRTIGGNQPQHF	TGTGCCAGTAGGCGGACGATAGGAGGTAATCAGCCCCAGCATTTT
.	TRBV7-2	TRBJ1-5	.	CASSSQGSGQPQHF	TGTGCCAGCAGCTCTCAGGGGTCGGGGCAGCCCCAGCATTTT
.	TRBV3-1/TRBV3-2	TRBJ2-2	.	CASSRMRTANTGELFF	TGTGCCAGCAGCCGAATGAGGACTGCGAACACCGGGGAGCTGTTTTTT
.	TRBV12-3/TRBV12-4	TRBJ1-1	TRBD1	CASSPTGVTEAFF	TGTGCCAGCAGTCCAACAGGGGTCACTGAAGCTTTCTTT
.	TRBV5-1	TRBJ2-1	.	CASGSGLDNEQFF	TGCGCCAGCGGTTCAGGGTTAGACAATGAGCAGTTCTTC
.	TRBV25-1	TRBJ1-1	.	CASTRSNTEAFF	TGTGCCAGCACCAGGTCGAACACTGAAGCTTTCTTT
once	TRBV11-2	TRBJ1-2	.	CASSLEPTSYGYTF	TGTGCCAGCAGCTTAGAACCCACAAGTTATGGCTACACCTTC
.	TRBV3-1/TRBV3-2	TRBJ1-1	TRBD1	CASSRFNYRGPNTEAFF	TGTGCCAGCAGCCGATTCAATTACAGGGGGCCGAACACTGAAGCTTTCTTT
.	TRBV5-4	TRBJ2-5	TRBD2	CASTSSGGPGETQYF	TGTGCCAGCACCTCTAGCGGGGGGCCGGGGGAGACCCAGTACTTC
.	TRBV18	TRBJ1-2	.	CASSPRENYGYTF	TGTGCCAGCTCACCCCGGGAGAACTATGGCTACACCTTC
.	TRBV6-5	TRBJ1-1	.	CASSYSSKEAFF	TGTGCCAGCAGTTACTCGAGCAAGGAAGCTTTCTTT
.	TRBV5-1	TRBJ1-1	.	CASSADGVYTEAFF	TGCGCCAGCAGCGCAGACGGGGTTTACACTGAAGCTTTCTTT
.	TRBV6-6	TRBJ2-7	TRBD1	CASSWGTGGFSEQYF	TGTGCCAGCAGTTGGGGGACAGGAGGGTTTAGCGAGCAGTACTTC
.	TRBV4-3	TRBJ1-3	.	CASSVGGGAGNTIYF	TGCGCCAGCAGCGTAGGTGGGGGGGCCGGAAACACCATATATTTT
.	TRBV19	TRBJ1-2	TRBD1	CASSIQGELIYGYTF	TGTGCCAGTAGTATACAGGGGGAGCTGATCTATGGCTACACCTTC
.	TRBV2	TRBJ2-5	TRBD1	CARGQTQETQYF	TGTGCCAGGGGACAGACCCAAGAGACCCAGTACTTC
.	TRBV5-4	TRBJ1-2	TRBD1	CASSFISDRGSGYTF	TGTGCCAGCAGCTTCATCTCGGACAGGGGAAGTGGCTACACCTTC
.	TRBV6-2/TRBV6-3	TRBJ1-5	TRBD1	CASSYGTGFSNQPQHF	TGTGCCAGCAGTTACGGGACAGGGTTTTCCAATCAGCCCCAGCATTTT
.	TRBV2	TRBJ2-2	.	CASSLRVYTGELFF	TGTGCCAGCAGCCTGCGGGTGTACACCGGGGAGCTGTTTTTT
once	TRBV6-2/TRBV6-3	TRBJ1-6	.	CASSYKGVSSPLHF	TGTGCCAGCAGTTACAAAGGGGTTAGTTCACCCCTCCACTTT
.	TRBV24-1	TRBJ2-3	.	CATSDRGHKTDTQYF	TGTGCCACCAGTGATCGGGGACACAAAACAGATACGCAGTATTTT
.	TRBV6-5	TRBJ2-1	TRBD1	CASRQDRLTYNEQFF	TGTGCCAGCAGGCAGGACAGGTTGACCTACAATGAGCAGTTCTTC
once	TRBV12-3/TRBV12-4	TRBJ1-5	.	CASSLGGSQPQHF	TGTGCCAGCAGTCTAGGAGGGAGTCAGCCCCAGCATTTT
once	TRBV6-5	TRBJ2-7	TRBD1	CASSYAGTGIYEQYF	TGTGCCAGCAGTTACGCGGGGACAGGGATCTACGAGCAGTACTTC
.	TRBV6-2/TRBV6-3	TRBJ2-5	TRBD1	CASSPTTGTGVGTQYF	TGTGCCAGCAGCCCTACCACCGGGACAGGGGTCGGGACCCAGTACTTC
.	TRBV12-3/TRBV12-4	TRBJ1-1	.	CASSPRRGFGAFF	TGTGCCAGCAGTCCTAGAAGGGGGTTTGGAGCTTTCTTT
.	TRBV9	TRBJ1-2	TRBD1	CASSVAGTEAYGYTF	TGTGCCAGCAGCGTAGCGGGGACAGAGGCGTATGGCTACACCTTC
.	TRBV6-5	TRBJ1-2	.	CASRTGTNYGYTF	TGTGCCAGCAGAACAGGAACTAACTATGGCTACACCTTC
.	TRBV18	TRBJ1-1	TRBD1	CASSPDRGTEAFF	TGTGCCAGCTCACCCGACAGGGGAACTGAAGCTTTCTTT
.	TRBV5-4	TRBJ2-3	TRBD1	CASSLKGTGRTDTQYF	TGTGCCAGCAGCTTGAAGGGGACAGGGAGGACAGATACGCAGTATTTT
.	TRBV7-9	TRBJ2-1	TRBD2	CASSLGLAGGEQFF	TGTGCCAGCAGCTTAGGACTAGCGGGGGGAGAGCAGTTCTTC
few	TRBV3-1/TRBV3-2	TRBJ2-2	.	CASSRQARNTGELFF	TGTGCCAGCAGTCGACAGGCCAGGAACACCGGGGAGCTGTTTTTT